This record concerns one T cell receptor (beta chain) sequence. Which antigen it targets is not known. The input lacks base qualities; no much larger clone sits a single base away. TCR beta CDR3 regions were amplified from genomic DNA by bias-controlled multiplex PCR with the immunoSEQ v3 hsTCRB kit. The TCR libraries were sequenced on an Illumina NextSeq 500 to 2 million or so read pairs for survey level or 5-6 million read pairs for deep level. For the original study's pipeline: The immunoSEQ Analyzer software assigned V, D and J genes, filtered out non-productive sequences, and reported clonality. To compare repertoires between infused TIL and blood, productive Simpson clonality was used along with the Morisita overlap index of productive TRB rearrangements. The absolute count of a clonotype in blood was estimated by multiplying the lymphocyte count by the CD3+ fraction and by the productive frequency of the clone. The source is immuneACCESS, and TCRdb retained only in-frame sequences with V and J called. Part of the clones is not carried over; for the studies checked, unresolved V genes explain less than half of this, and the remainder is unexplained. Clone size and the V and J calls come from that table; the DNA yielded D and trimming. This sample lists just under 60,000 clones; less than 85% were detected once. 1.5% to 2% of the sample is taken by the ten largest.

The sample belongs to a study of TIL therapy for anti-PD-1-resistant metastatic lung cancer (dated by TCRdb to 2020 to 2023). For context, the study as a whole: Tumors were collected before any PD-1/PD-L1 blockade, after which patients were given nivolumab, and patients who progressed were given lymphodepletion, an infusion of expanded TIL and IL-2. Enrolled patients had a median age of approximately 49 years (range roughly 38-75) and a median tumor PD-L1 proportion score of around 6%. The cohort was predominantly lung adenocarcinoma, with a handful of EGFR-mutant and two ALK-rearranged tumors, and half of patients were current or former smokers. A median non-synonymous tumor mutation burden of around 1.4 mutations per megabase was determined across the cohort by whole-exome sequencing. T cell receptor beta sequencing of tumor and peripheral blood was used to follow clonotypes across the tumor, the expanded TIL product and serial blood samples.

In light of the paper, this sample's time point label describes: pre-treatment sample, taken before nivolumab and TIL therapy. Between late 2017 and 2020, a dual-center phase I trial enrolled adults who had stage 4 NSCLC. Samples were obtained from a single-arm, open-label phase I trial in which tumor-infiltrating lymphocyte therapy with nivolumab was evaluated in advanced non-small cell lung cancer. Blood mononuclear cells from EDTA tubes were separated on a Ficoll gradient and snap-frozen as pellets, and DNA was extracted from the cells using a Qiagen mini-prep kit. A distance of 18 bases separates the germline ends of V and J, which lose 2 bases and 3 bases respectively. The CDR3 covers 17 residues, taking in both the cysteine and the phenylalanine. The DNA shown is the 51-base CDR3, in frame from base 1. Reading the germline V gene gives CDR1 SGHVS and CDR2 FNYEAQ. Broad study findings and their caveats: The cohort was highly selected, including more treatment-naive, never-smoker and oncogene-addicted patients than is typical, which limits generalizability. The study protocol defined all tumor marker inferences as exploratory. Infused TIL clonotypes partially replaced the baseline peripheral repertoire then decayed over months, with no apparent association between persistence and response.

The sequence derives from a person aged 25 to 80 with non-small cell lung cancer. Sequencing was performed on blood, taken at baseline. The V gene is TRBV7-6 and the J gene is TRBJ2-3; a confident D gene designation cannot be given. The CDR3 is CASSLTRGVLKTDTQYF. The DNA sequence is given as TGTGCCAGCAGCTTAACCCGAGGCGTCTTGAAGACAGATACGCAGTATTTT.